Below are 15 T cell receptor beta chains sequenced from a single sample in a study of shared clonotypes between healthy human individuals. The table came from immunoSEQ multiplex PCR; TCRdb's copy has only in-frame clones and leaves some out. The sample consists of about 2.3 million clones, over 85% of them appearing once. Sequences were obtained from naive CD4+ T cells from PBMCs. Subset given: CD45RA+ positively selected. These receptor sequences come from a man between 18 and 35 years old in good health. Some clones in this sample may be carry-over from other donors' samples.

V and J are TRBV7-9 and TRBJ2-5, with 7 bases aligning to TRBD1. The end of the DNA is better explained by TRBJ2-7, so the J call may be wrong. Germline V gene data show CDR1 as SEHNR and CDR2 as FQNEAQ (reference sequence). The CDR3 consists of 12 residues. In DNA form, the CDR3 reads TGTGCCGAGTCACAGGGGCCCTACGAGCAGTACTTC. Its protein is CAESQGPYEQYF.

The chain employs TRBV9 and TRBJ1-1; TRBD1 aligns across 8 bases. Germline assignment: CDR1 SGDLS and CDR2 YYNGEE. J lost 8 bases, V lost 4 bases, and 10 bases had no gene match. CDR3 length: 14 residues. CDR3 in DNA: TGTGCCAGCAGCTTAGGACAGGGTACATCAGAAGCTTTCTTT. It encodes CASSLGQGTSEAFF.

The chain carries TRBV5-4 and TRBJ2-7, with D unclear. Germline V lookup: CDR1 SGHNT, CDR2 YYREEE (reference sequence). The CDR3 runs to 16 residues. Trimming shortened V by 1 base and J by 0 bases, and 14 bases separated the two germline ends. The CDR3 is CASSLFPGQSSYEQYF. The DNA for the CDR3 is TGTGCCAGCAGCTTGTTCCCAGGTCAAAGCTCCTACGAGCAGTACTTC.

The J gene is TRBJ1-4, the V gene TRBV28, with D perhaps TRBD1 (5 bases). The CDR3 sequence is 16 residues long. From germline, CDR1 is MDHEN and CDR2 SYDVKM. Trimming removed 2 bases at V and 0 bases at J, with 10 bases between. This chain's CDR3 is CASSLRGAATNEKLFF. In DNA form, the CDR3 reads TGTGCCAGCAGTTTAAGAGGGGCGGCAACTAATGAAAAACTGTTTTTT.

The chain uses TRBV2 and TRBJ1-2, with D possibly TRBD1 on 6 matching bases. This CDR3 spans 13 amino acids. V was pared by 8 bases and J by 4 bases, with 14 bases between. Germline V CDR1 and CDR2: SNHLY, FYNNEI. CDR3 region: CASRGQWIYGYTF. CDR3 DNA: TGTGCCAGCCGAGGACAGTGGATCTATGGCTACACCTTC.

The V gene is TRBV5-1, the J gene TRBJ1-3; the D is unclear. The germline CDR1 and CDR2 sequences are SGHRS and YFSETQ. This CDR3 region has 15 residues. Deletions cut 4 bases from V and 0 bases from J, with 11 bases between. The DNA of the CDR3 is TGCGCCAGCAGCGTTGCCTCTAACTCTGGAAACACCATATATTTT. It translates to CASSVASNSGNTIYF.

The genes are TRBV25-1 and TRBJ1-1, with D possibly matching TRBD1 (5 bases). In germline, CDR1 is MGHDK, CDR2 SYGVNS. The germline V and J ends were trimmed by 1 base and 6 bases, with 12 bases remaining between them. The length of the CDR3 is 14 residues. In DNA, the CDR3 is TGTGCCAGCAGTGAATCGGGGCGGGCAGCTGAAGCTTTCTTT. This encodes CASSESGRAAEAFF.

This chain connects TRBV4-2 to TRBJ2-4; possibly TRBD2 for D (6 bases). Trimming pared 4 bases from V and 1 base from J, leaving 14 bases between. CDR1 LGHNA and CDR2 YNFKEQ come from the germline V gene. The CDR3 is 16 residues long. The CDR3 DNA reads TGTGCCAGCAGCCTATCTCGGGGGTTGGCCAAAAACATTCAGTACTTC. It encodes CASSLSRGLAKNIQYF.

The chain has TRBV28 and TRBJ2-5, with D possibly called TRBD1 or TRBD2 (5 bases each). Germline V gene lookup returns CDR1 MDHEN and CDR2 SYDVKM. The length of the CDR3 is 15 residues. The V end was cut by 6 bases, the J end by 2 bases, with 16 bases between. CDR3 region: CASRNTRAGQETQYF. The CDR3 DNA reads as TGTGCCAGCAGAAATACTAGGGCAGGGCAAGAGACCCAGTACTTC. Together with reference TRBV28 and TRBJ2-5, the CDR3 gives the full variable domain: DVKVTQSSRYLVKRTGEKVFLECVQDMDHENMFWYRQDPGLGLRLIYFSYDVKMKEKGDIPEGYSVSREKKERFSLILESASTNQTSMYLCASRNTRAGQETQYFGPGTRLLVL.

The rearrangement joins TRBV6-5 to TRBJ2-7; D not certain. This CDR3 is built from 16 residues. V was cut by 0 bases and J by 2 bases, with 14 bases left in between. Germline V lookup: CDR1 MNHEY, CDR2 SVGAGI. The CDR3: CASSYSRATNTYEQYF. Here the CDR3 DNA reads TGTGCCAGCAGTTACTCTCGGGCCACCAACACCTACGAGCAGTACTTC.

The chain has TRBV19 and TRBJ1-1; tentative D call: TRBD1 (5 bases). V lost 3 bases, J lost 6 bases, and 8 bases lay in between. From germline, CDR1 is LNHDA and CDR2 SQIVND (reference sequence). The CDR3 sequence is 12 residues long. CDR3 DNA: TGTGCCAGTAGTATGTGGGGGGCTGAAGCTTTCTTT. It encodes CASSMWGAEAFF.

This chain connects TRBV23-1 to TRBJ1-1, with D hard to call. TRBV23-1 falls under the ORF class, with uncertain function. This CDR3 contains 13 residues. V lost 7 bases to trimming and J lost 2 bases, with 11 bases between them. CDR3 residues: CASIPRSNTEAFF. As DNA, the CDR3 is TGCGCCAGCATCCCGAGGTCTAACACTGAAGCTTTCTTT.

This CDR3 is CASSYSPLDRGYEQYF. CDR3 bases: TGTGCCAGCAGTTACAGCCCCCTGGACAGGGGCTACGAGCAGTACTTC. The genes are TRBV6-5 and TRBJ2-7, with TRBD1 identical over 9 bases. This CDR3 contains 16 residues. The V segment lost 2 bases and the J segment 3 bases; nucleotides outside the gene matches: 8. Germline lookup yields CDR1 MNHEY and CDR2 SVGAGI.

This clone was counted a few times. The chain combines TRBV7-6 with TRBJ1-1; no definite D call. Between the trimmed V and J ends, which lost 5 bases and 0 bases, there was a span of 13 bases. The germline V gene has CDR1 SGHVS and CDR2 FNYEAQ. CDR3 length equals 15 residues. CDR3 region: CASSRSGLMNTEAFF. As DNA, the CDR3 is TGTGCCAGCAGCCGATCCGGGCTCATGAACACTGAAGCTTTCTTT.

This chain uses TRBV27 with TRBJ2-2; 10 bases are a match to TRBD1. This CDR3 has 16 residues. Germline values: CDR1 MNHEY, CDR2 SMNVEV (reference sequence). Losses at the gene ends were 5 bases for V and 6 bases for J; bases not matched to a gene: 9. The CDR3 DNA sequence: TGTGCCAGCAGTCGCCGGGACAGGGGTACTGCCGGGGAGCTGTTTTTT. It is translated as CASSRRDRGTAGELFF.